The 25 T cell receptor beta chains presented below share a single source sample, sequenced in a study of cytomegalovirus exposure and HLA in healthy donors. PCR was performed using 60 Vbeta and 13 Jbeta primers. The assay was immunoSEQ multiplex PCR, and TCRdb's table has in-frame clones only and misses some. The table includes about 35,000 clones, around three quarters detected once. Sequencing input: PBMCs. The receptors originated from a male donor in good health and CMV-seronegative.

The chain uses TRBV5-1 and TRBJ2-2; TRBD2 agrees at 8 bases. Germline V gives CDR1 SGHRS, CDR2 YFSETQ. The CDR3 is 14 amino acids. V shed 7 bases, J shed 6 bases, and the junction held 8 bases outside the gene matches. This CDR3 is CASSGGADAGELFF. The CDR3 nucleotides are TGCGCCAGCTCGGGGGGGGCGGACGCCGGGGAGCTGTTTTTT.

The chain is built from TRBV5-1 and TRBJ1-4; D remains unclear. Looked up from germline, CDR1 is SGHRS and CDR2 is YFSETQ. V lost 4 bases, J lost 8 bases, and 18 bases lay in between. The CDR3 extends over 15 amino acids. CDR3 loop: CASSALGGLGEKLFF. DNA of the CDR3: TGCGCCAGCAGCGCCTTAGGCGGGCTCGGGGAAAAACTGTTTTTT.

The rearrangement links TRBV27 to TRBJ2-7, with D perhaps matching TRBD1 (6 bases). Trimming took 5 bases from V and 0 from J, leaving 8 bases between them. Germline V CDR1 and CDR2: MNHEY, SMNVEV (reference sequence). This CDR3 is 13 amino acids long. The CDR3 sequence is CASSEGVSYEQYF. CDR3 DNA sequence: TGTGCCAGCAGTGAGGGGGTCTCCTACGAGCAGTACTTC.

The rearrangement links TRBV7-2 to TRBJ2-1; possible D gene TRBD1, 6 bases. V lost 5 bases and J lost 5, with 16 bases in between. The CDR3 loop spans 15 amino acids. Germline values: CDR1 SGHTA, CDR2 FQGNSA. CDR3 loop: CASSRRGGQNNEQFF. CDR3 DNA: TGTGCCAGCAGCAGGAGAGGGGGACAAAACAATGAGCAGTTCTTC.

The rearrangement links TRBV9 to TRBJ2-5; D possibly corresponds to TRBD1 (5 bases). The CDR3 has 16 residues. The V end was cut by 0 bases, the J end by 4 bases, with 16 bases between. CDR1 and CDR2 (germline): SGDLS, YYNGEE. The CDR3 DNA sequence: TGTGCCAGCAGCGTAGGGATAGGGGTACATTCAGAGACCCAGTACTTC. Amino acids: CASSVGIGVHSETQYF.

The J gene is TRBJ2-5, the V gene TRBV27; D is ambiguous. V dropped 8 bases and J dropped 5 bases, with 27 bases sitting between them. From germline, CDR1 is MNHEY and CDR2 SMNVEV (reference sequence). The length of the CDR3 is 17 residues. The CDR3 region has the DNA TGTGCCAGCGGCTCAATAGCCCGGCCCTCCTTCGGGGAGACCCAGTACTTC. Its translation is CASGSIARPSFGETQYF.

The chain couples TRBV7-2 to TRBJ1-4, with D perhaps matching TRBD1 (5 bases). V lost 5 bases to trimming and J lost 8 bases, with 18 bases between them. The CDR3 totals 15 residues. Germline V gives CDR1 SGHTA, CDR2 FQGNSA. CDR3 DNA: TGTGCCAGCAGCCCGGGGCGGCAGGGAGGAGAAAAACTGTTTTTT. This sequence encodes CASSPGRQGGEKLFF.

CDR3 loop: CASSLNLGQNTEAFF. CDR3 coding DNA: TGTGCCAGCAGCCTCAACCTGGGCCAGAACACTGAAGCTTTCTTT. The chain joins TRBV6-1 to TRBJ1-1; no reliable D call. Germline CDR1 and CDR2: MNHNS and SASEGT. V lost 6 bases, J lost 1 base, and 15 bases lay in between. This CDR3 is 15 amino acids long.

This clone was recorded only once. The CDR3 nucleotides read TGTGCCAGTAGGCCCGGGAGCTACTACCAAGAGACCCAGTACTTC. Its translation: CASRPGSYYQETQYF. The V call is TRBV19, the J call TRBJ2-5; tentative D call: TRBD2 (6 bases). V was shortened by 6 bases and J by 0 bases, with 14 bases between the two germline ends. This CDR3 contains 15 residues. Looked up from germline, CDR1 is LNHDA and CDR2 is SQIVND (reference sequence). Using reference TRBV19 and TRBJ2-5 for the parts outside the CDR3, the full variable domain is DGGITQSPKYLFRKEGQNVTLSCEQNLNHDAMYWYRQDPGQGLRLIYYSQIVNDFQKGDIAEGYSVSREKKESFPLTVTSAQKNPTAFYLCASRPGSYYQETQYFGPGTRLLVL.

The chain links TRBV11-1 to TRBJ2-3; D is possibly TRBD2 (6 bases). Germline V gene data show CDR1 as SGHAT and CDR2 as FQDESV (reference sequence). The CDR3 consists of 16 residues. V gave up 5 bases and J gave up 1 base, with 16 bases separating them. CDR3: CASSRSGPSGTDTQYF. Here the CDR3 DNA reads TGTGCCAGCAGCAGGTCGGGTCCTAGCGGCACAGATACGCAGTATTTT.

V usage is TRBV6-5 and J usage is TRBJ1-2; D ambiguous. This CDR3 has 12 residues. Trimming removed 2 bases from V and 7 bases from J, with 8 bases in between. The germline CDR1 and CDR2 sequences are MNHEY and SVGAGI. The CDR3 nucleotides are TGTGCCAGCAGTTACGGTTCAGGTGGCTACACCTTC. This translates into CASSYGSGGYTF.

J is TRBJ1-2 and V is TRBV5-6; a possible D gene is TRBD1 (5 bases). There are 13 residues in the CDR3. Germline assignment: CDR1 SGHDT and CDR2 YYEEEE. V was pared by 0 bases and J by 2 bases, with 5 bases between. In DNA, the CDR3 is TGTGCCAGCAGCTTGGGACAGAACTATGGCTACACCTTC. This translates into CASSLGQNYGYTF.

The chain couples TRBV6-1 to TRBJ1-2, with D hard to call. CDR3 length: 15 amino acids. V was trimmed by 5 bases and J by 3 bases, leaving 16 bases between them. Germline V lookup: CDR1 MNHNS, CDR2 SASEGT. CDR3 protein: CASSLSRLAYYGYTF. In DNA, the CDR3 is TGTGCCAGCAGTCTGTCGCGGTTGGCCTACTATGGCTACACCTTC.

The chain couples TRBV7-3 to TRBJ2-6, with a possible D match to TRBD2 (6 bases). Trimming cost V 6 bases and J 2 bases, with 8 bases left between them. This CDR3 has 14 residues. The germline V gene has CDR1 SGHTA and CDR2 FQGTGA. The CDR3 DNA reads TGTGCCAGCAGAGGAGGGACTGGGGCCAACGTCCTGACTTTC. The encoded protein is CASRGGTGANVLTF.

The chain combines TRBV4-3 with TRBJ1-6, with 8 bases lining up with TRBD1. Germline CDR1 reads LGHNA; CDR2 reads YSLEER. This CDR3 comprises 15 residues. V was pared by 1 base and J by 8 bases, with 4 bases of the junction left unmatched. In nucleotides, the CDR3 is TGCGCCAGCAGCCAAGGGACAGGGTCTCATTCACCCCTCCACTTT. It codes for CASSQGTGSHSPLHF.

In this sample, this clone turned up once. V usage is TRBV30 and J usage is TRBJ1-5, with a weak D call TRBD1 (6 bases). Trimming took off 2 bases at V and 7 bases at J, with 12 bases between the two ends. Germline V gene data show CDR1 as GTSNPN and CDR2 as SVGIG (reference sequence). The CDR3 runs to 13 residues. The CDR3 sequence: CAWSSGGLQPQHF. In DNA form, the CDR3 reads TGTGCCTGGAGTAGTGGGGGCTTGCAGCCCCAGCATTTT.

This chain joins TRBV30 and TRBJ2-1, with D unresolved. There are 13 residues in the CDR3. Trimming left V 2 bases short and J 4 bases short, with 9 bases between. Germline assignment: CDR1 GTSNPN and CDR2 SVGIG (reference sequence). The CDR3 bases are TGTGCCTGGAGTCCCCAGGTATACAATGAGCAGTTCTTC. Amino acid sequence: CAWSPQVYNEQFF.

This clone was seen more than once but under ten times. The genes are TRBV7-2 and TRBJ1-1; perhaps TRBD1 as D (5 bases). The germline CDR1 and CDR2 sequences are SGHTA and FQGNSA. The CDR3 is 15 amino acids. The V end lost 5 bases, the J end lost 5 bases, and 18 bases lay between the germline ends. The CDR3: CASSQGRGGETEAFF. The CDR3 nucleotides read TGTGCCAGCAGCCAAGGCCGGGGGGGAGAGACTGAAGCTTTCTTT.

V is TRBV2 and J is TRBJ2-1, with D maybe TRBD1 (6 bases). V was pared by 5 bases and J by 4 bases, with 9 bases between. The CDR3 spans 13 residues. Germline V gene lookup returns CDR1 SNHLY and CDR2 FYNNEI. This chain's CDR3 is CASSYRVYNEQFF. The CDR3 DNA reads TGTGCCAGCAGTTACAGGGTATACAATGAGCAGTTCTTC. Together with reference TRBV2 and TRBJ2-1, the CDR3 gives the full variable domain: EPEVTQTPSHQVTQMGQEVILRCVPISNHLYFYWYRQILGQKVEFLVSFYNNEISEKSEIFDDQFSVERPDGSNFTLKIRSTKLEDSAMYFCASSYRVYNEQFFGPGTRLTVL.

The chain combines TRBV25-1 with TRBJ1-5, with unresolved D. Trimming left V 7 bases short and J 0 bases short, with 10 bases between. CDR3 length: 14 amino acids. Germline assignment: CDR1 MGHDK and CDR2 SYGVNS. CDR3: CASTPGNSNQPQHF. In nucleotides, the CDR3 is TGTGCCAGCACGCCGGGGAATAGCAATCAGCCCCAGCATTTT.

The chain is built from TRBV4-1 and TRBJ2-5; 7 nucleotides align to TRBD2. From germline, CDR1 is MGHRA and CDR2 YSYEKL. The CDR3 extends over 15 amino acids. The J segment lost 1 base and the V segment lost 2 bases, leaving 4 bases of the junction unmatched. This CDR3 reads CASSQPWEGQETQYF. In nucleotides, the CDR3 is TGCGCCAGCAGCCAACCATGGGAGGGCCAAGAGACCCAGTACTTC.

This clone has just a few counts. The chain couples TRBV13 to TRBJ1-1; 9 bases are a match to TRBD1. The CDR3 loop spans 14 amino acids. V lost 5 bases to trimming and J lost 11 bases; unmatched junction nucleotides: 12. The germline gives CDR1 PRHDT, CDR2 FYEKMQ (reference sequence). The CDR3 coding sequence is TGTGCCAGCAGCCTCTCGCGGACAGGGGATGGGGCTTTCTTT. It specifies CASSLSRTGDGAFF.

Remarks on this clone: Other DNA sequences in the same sample also yield this CDR3. The chain carries TRBV2 and TRBJ2-2, with 7 bases aligning to TRBD1. The CDR3 covers 14 residues. The V gene's germline CDR1 is SNHLY and CDR2 FYNNEI. V lost 6 bases, J lost 0 bases, and 1 base stayed unmatched. The DNA of the CDR3 is TGTGCCAGCAGGGGGACAGCGAACACCGGGGAGCTGTTTTTT. Translation: CASRGTANTGELFF.

The chain combines TRBV27 with TRBJ2-7; D perhaps matches TRBD2 (6 bases). Trimming cost V 6 bases and J 7 bases, with 13 bases left between them. CDR3 length equals 12 residues. CDR1 is MNHEY, CDR2 SMNVEV, per germline (reference sequence). Here the CDR3 reads CASSLVGREQYF. The DNA for the CDR3 is TGTGCCAGCAGCCTTGTCGGGAGAGAGCAGTACTTC.

The rearrangement links TRBV18 to TRBJ1-2; D remains ambiguous. There are 14 residues in the CDR3. Germline CDR1 reads KGHSH; CDR2 reads LQKENI. Trimming took off 4 bases at V and 3 bases at J, with 12 bases between the two ends. The CDR3 DNA sequence: TGTGCCAGCTCACGGGCCGCGGGAGACTATGGCTACACCTTC. As protein: CASSRAAGDYGYTF.